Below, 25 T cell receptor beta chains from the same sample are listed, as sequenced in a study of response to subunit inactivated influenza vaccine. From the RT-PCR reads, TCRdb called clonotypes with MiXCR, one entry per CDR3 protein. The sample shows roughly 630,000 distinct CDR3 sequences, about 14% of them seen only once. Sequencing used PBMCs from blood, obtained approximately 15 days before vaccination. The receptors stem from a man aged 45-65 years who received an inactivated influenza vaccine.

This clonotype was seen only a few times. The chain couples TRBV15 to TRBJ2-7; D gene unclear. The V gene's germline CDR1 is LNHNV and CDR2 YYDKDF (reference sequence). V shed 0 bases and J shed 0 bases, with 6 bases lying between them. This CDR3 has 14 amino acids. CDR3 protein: CATSRDLVSYEQYF. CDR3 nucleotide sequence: TGTGCCACCAGCAGAGATCTCGTCTCCTACGAGCAGTACTTC.

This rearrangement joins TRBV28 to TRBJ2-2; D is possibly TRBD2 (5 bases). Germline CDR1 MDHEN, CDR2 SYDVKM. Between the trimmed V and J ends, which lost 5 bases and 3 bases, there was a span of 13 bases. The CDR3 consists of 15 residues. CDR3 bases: TGTGCCAGCAGTCCCTCGGGGTACTACACCGGGGAGCTGTTTTTT. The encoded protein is CASSPSGYYTGELFF.

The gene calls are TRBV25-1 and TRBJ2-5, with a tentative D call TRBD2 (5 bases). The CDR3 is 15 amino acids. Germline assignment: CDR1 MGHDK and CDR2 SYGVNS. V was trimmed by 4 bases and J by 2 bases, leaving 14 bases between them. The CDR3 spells CASSGLGGVQETQYF. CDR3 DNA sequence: TGTGCCAGCAGTGGGCTTGGAGGCGTTCAAGAGACCCAGTACTTC.

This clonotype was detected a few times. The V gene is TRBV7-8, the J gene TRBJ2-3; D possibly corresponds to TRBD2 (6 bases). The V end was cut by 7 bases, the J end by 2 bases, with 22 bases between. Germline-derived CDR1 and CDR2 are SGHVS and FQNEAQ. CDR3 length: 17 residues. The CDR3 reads CASKIGTWTTDTDTQYF. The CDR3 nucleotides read TGTGCCAGCAAAATCGGGACTTGGACTACCGACACAGATACGCAGTATTTT.

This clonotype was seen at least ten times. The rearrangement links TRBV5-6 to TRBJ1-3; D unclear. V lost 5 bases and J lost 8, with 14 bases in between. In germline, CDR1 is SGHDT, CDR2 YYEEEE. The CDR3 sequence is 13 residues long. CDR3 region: CASSENPWDTIYF. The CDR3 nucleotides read TGTGCCAGCAGTGAAAATCCCTGGGACACCATATATTTT.

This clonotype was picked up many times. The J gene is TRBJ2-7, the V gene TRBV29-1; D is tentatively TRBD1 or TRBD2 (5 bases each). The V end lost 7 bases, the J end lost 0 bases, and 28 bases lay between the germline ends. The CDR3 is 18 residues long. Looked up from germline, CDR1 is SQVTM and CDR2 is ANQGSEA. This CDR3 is CSAYDKGHPADDSYEQYF. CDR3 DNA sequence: TGCAGCGCCTATGATAAGGGGCATCCAGCGGATGACTCCTACGAGCAGTACTTC.

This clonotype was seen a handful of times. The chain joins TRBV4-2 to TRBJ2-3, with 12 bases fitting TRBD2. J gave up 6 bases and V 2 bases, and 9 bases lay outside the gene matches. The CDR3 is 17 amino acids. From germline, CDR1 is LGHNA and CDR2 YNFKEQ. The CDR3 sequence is CASSQTSGGTAGDTQYF. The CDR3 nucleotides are TGTGCCAGCAGCCAAACTAGCGGGGGGACTGCGGGGGATACGCAGTATTTT.

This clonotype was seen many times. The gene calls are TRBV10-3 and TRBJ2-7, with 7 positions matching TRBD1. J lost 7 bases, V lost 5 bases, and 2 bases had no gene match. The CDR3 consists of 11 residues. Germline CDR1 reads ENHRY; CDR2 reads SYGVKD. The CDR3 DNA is TGTGCCATCAGTTCAGGGGGAGAGCAGTACTTC. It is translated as CAISSGGEQYF.

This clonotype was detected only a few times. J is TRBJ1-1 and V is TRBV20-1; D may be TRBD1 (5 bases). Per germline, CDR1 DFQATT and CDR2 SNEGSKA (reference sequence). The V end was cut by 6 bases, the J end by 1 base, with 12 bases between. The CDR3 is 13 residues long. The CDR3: CSAKGTPNTEAFF. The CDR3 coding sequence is TGCAGTGCCAAAGGGACCCCGAACACTGAAGCTTTCTTT.

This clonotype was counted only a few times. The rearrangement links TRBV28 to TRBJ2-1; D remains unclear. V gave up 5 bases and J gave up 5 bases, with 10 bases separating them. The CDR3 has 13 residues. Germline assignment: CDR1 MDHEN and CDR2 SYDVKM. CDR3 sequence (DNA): TGTGCCAGCAGTCCTCAATGGGACAATGAGCAGTTCTTC. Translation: CASSPQWDNEQFF.

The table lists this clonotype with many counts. The CDR3 sequence: CASSVVSDDEQFF. CDR3 nucleotides: TGTGCCAGCAGCGTAGTTAGTGACGATGAGCAGTTCTTC. The chain couples TRBV9 to TRBJ2-1; D unresolved. Germline V gives CDR1 SGDLS, CDR2 YYNGEE. Trimming shortened V by 0 bases and J by 8 bases, and 9 bases separated the two germline ends. CDR3 length: 13 amino acids.

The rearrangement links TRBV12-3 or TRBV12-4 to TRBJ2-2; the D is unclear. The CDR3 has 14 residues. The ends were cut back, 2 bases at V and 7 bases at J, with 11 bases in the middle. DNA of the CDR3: TGTGCCAGCAGTTTACCGACCGGTAGCGGGGAGCTGTTTTTT. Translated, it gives CASSLPTGSGELFF.

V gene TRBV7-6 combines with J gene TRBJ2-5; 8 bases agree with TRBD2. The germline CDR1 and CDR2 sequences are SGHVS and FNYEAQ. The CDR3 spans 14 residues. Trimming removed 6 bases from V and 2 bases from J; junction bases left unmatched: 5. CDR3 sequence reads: CASRAGVGQETQYF. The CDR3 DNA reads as TGTGCCAGCAGAGCGGGGGTGGGACAAGAGACCCAGTACTTC.

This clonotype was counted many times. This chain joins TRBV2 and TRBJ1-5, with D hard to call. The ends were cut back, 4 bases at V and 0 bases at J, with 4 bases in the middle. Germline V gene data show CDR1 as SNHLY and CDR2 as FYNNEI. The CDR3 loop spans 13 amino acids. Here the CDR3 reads CASSAGSNQPQHF. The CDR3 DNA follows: TGTGCCAGCAGTGCAGGTAGCAATCAGCCCCAGCATTTT. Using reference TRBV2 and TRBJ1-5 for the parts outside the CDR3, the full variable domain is EPEVTQTPSHQVTQMGQEVILRCVPISNHLYFYWYRQILGQKVEFLVSFYNNEISEKSEIFDDQFSVERPDGSNFTLKIRSTKLEDSAMYFCASSAGSNQPQHFGDGTRLSIL.

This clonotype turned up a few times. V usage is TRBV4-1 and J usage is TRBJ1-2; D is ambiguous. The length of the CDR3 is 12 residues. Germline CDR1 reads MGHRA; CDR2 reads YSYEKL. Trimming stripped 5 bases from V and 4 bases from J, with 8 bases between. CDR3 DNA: TGCGCCAGCAGCGGGTTGGGCTATGGCTACACCTTC. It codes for CASSGLGYGYTF.

CDR3 in amino acids: CASSEPGGRDPEQFF. CDR3 bases: TGTGCCAGCAGTGAACCCGGCGGCCGAGATCCTGAGCAGTTCTTC. The V call is TRBV2, the J call TRBJ2-1; no clear D gene. The CDR3 runs to 15 residues. V lost 2 bases and J 9 bases, leaving 17 bases between the germline ends. Germline loops: CDR1 SNHLY, CDR2 FYNNEI.

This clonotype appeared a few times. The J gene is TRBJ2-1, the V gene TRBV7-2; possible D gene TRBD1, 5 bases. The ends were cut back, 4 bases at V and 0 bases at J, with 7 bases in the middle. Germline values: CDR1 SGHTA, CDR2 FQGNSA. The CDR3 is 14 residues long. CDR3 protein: CASSSDNSYNEQFF. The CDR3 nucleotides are TGTGCCAGCAGCTCGGACAACTCCTACAATGAGCAGTTCTTC.

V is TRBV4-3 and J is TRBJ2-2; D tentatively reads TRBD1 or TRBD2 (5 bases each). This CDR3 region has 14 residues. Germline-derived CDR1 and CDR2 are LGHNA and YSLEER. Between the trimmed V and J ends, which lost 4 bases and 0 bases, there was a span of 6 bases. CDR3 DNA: TGCGCCAGCAGCCGAGGGGCGAACACCGGGGAGCTGTTTTTT. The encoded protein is CASSRGANTGELFF.

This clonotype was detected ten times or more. As DNA, the CDR3 is TGCGCCAGCAGCCCCGGAGCAACTAATGAAAAACTGTTTTTT. Translated, it gives CASSPGATNEKLFF. The V call is TRBV5-1, the J call TRBJ1-4; no definite D call. Trimming removed 4 bases from V and 0 bases from J, with 7 bases in between. Germline-derived CDR1 and CDR2 are SGHRS and YFSETQ. This CDR3 has 14 amino acids.

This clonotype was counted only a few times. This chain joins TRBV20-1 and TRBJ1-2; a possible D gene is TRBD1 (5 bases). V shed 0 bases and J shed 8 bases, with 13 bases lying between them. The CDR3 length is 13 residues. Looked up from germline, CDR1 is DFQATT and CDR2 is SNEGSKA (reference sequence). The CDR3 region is CSARDTGGAGYTF. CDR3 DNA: TGCAGTGCTAGAGATACCGGGGGTGCGGGCTACACCTTC.

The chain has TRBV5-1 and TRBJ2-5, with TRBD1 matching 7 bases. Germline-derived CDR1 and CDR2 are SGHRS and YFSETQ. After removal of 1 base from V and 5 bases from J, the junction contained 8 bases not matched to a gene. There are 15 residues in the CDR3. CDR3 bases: TGCGCCAGCAGCTTGATGACAGGGAGTCGGGAGACCCAGTACTTC. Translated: CASSLMTGSRETQYF.

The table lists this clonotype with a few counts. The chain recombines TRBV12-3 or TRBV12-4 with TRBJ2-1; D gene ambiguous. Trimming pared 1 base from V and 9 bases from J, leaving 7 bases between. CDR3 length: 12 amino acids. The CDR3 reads CASSLVHGEQFF. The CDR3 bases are TGTGCCAGCAGTTTAGTCCACGGTGAGCAGTTCTTC.

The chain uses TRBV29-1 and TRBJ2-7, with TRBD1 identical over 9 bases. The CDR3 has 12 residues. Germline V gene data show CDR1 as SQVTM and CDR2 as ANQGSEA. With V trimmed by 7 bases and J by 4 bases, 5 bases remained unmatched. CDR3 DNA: TGCAGCGCGAGGACAGGGGTATACGAGCAGTACTTC. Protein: CSARTGVYEQYF.

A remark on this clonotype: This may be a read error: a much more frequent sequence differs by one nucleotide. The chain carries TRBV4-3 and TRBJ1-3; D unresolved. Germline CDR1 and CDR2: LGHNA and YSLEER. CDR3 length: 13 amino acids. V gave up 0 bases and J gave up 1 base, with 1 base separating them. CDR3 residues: CASSQDSGNTIYF. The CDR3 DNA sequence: TGCGCCAGCAGCCAAGATTCTGGAAACACCATATATTTT.

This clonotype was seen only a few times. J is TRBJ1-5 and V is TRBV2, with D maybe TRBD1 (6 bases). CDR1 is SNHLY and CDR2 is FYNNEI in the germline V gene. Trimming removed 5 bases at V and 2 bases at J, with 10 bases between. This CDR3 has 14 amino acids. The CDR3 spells CASSHREGNQPQHF. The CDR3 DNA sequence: TGTGCCAGCAGTCACAGGGAGGGCAATCAGCCCCAGCATTTT.